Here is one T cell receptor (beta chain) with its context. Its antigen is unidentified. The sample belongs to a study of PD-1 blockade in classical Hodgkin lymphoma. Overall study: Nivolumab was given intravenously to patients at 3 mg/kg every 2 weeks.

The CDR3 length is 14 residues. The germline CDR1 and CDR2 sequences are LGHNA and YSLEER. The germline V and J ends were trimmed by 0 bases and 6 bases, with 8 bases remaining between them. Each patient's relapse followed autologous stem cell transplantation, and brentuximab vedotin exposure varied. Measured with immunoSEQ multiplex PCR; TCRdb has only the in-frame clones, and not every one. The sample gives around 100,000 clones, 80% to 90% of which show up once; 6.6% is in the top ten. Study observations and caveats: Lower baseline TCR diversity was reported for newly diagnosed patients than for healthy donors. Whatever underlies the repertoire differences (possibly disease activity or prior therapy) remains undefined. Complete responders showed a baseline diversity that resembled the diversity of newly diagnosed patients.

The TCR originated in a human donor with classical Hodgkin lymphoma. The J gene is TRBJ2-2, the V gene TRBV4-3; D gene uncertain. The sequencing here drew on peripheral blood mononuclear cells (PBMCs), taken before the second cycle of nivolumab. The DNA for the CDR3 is TGCGCCAGCAGCCAAGATCGGGCTTCCGGGGAGCTGTTTTTT. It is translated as CASSQDRASGELFF.